What follows is one T cell receptor beta chain and its context. Primed by a sample-barcoded 5' primer and a J-beta primer mix, a second PCR proceeded for about 6 to 11 cycles. TCRdb re-called the 5' RACE reads with MiXCR, one entry per CDR3 protein. The table has about 600,000 distinct CDR3 sequences, roughly 48% seen once. The sample is drawn from a study of blood T cells in healthy people across ages. Overall study: For every two T cells, template switching captured about one barcoded beta molecule.

This CDR3 contains 15 residues. Trimming pared 4 bases from V and 2 bases from J, leaving 15 bases between. Looked up from germline, CDR1 is MNHNY and CDR2 is SVGAGI (reference sequence). The origin of this receptor is an older man in good health. The specimen sequenced was blood. The genes are TRBV6-6 and TRBJ2-7; D possibly uses TRBD1 or TRBD2 (5 bases each). The CDR3 coding sequence is TGTGCCAGCAGTTTCGGGACCCCCGGGCCCTACGAGCAGTACTTC. It translates to CASSFGTPGPYEQYF.